The rows below give T cell receptor beta chains drawn from one sample of a study of T cells in localized non-small cell lung cancer. The data were produced by immunoSEQ multiplex PCR, yet TCRdb's version contains in-frame clones alone and is incomplete. In the table there are some 2,000 clones, around a quarter of which are singletons. The sequenced sample was lung tumor tissue, obtained before any cancer treatment. These receptors were taken from a woman aged 35 to 70 with stage III lung adenocarcinoma. The CDR3 runs from the conserved cysteine through the conserved F or W. Fields, in order: CDR3 length, V gene, J gene, D gene, CDR3 protein. A D gene is named only where the DNA matches it firmly.

length: 15; V: TRBV6-8; J: TRBJ2-7; D: NA; CDR3: CASSYRASVDYEQYF
length: 14; V: TRBV12-5; J: TRBJ2-2; D: TRBD1; CDR3: CASKDRGLVGELFF
length: 14; V: TRBV19; J: TRBJ1-2; D: TRBD1; CDR3: CASTQGDRAYGYTF
length: 14; V: TRBV18; J: TRBJ1-2; D: NA; CDR3: CASSRDPAEDGYTF
length: 15; V: TRBV6-8; J: TRBJ2-2; D: TRBD1; CDR3: CASSYAWTGAGELFF
length: 15; V: TRBV19; J: TRBJ1-4; D: NA; CDR3: CASSIGPATNEKLFF
length: 16; V: TRBV28; J: TRBJ2-3; D: NA; CDR3: CASRGRTPGDADTQYF
length: 15; V: TRBV11-3; J: TRBJ1-5; D: NA; CDR3: CASSLSWGENQPQHF
length: 12; V: TRBV28; J: TRBJ1-5; D: NA; CDR3: CASTLGSQPQHF
length: 13; V: TRBV18; J: TRBJ2-6; D: NA; CDR3: CASSTPGANVLTF
length: 13; V: TRBV6-8; J: TRBJ2-3; D: NA; CDR3: CASSRGESDTQYF
length: 14; V: TRBV5-1; J: TRBJ1-1; D: NA; CDR3: CASSVGGRNTEAFF
length: 15; V: TRBV19; J: TRBJ1-4; D: NA; CDR3: CASSSQGLINEKLFF